This TCR beta chain was obtained from a study of cytomegalovirus exposure and HLA in healthy donors. Both 60 Vbeta primers and 13 Jbeta primers went into the PCR. Only in-frame clones appear in the TCRdb table, and some are missing; sequencing was by immunoSEQ multiplex PCR. The repertoire holds around 130,000 clones, 65% to 85% seen once, with roughly 3% in the top ten. This clone came up a few times. The specimen was PBMCs. The receptor's source is a woman between 35 and 50 years old in good health and CMV-seropositive.

CDR3 coding DNA: TGTGCCAGCAGTAAACCGGGACTAGCGGTACACAATGAGCAGTTCTTC. Translated: CASSKPGLAVHNEQFF. The chain combines TRBV28 with TRBJ2-1; 11 bases align to TRBD2. The V and J ends lost 5 bases and 5 bases, in that order; junction bases with no gene match: 8. CDR3 length equals 16 residues. CDR1 and CDR2 (germline): MDHEN, SYDVKM.